This T cell receptor (beta chain) is from a study of blood T cell repertoires in COVID-19. Across the study: Sites in the United States, Italy and Spain provided acute and convalescent COVID-19 samples.

Source study methods: The assay estimated nucleated cells by amplifying reference gene primers. Profiling relied on immunoSEQ multiplex PCR, and the TCRdb table lists in-frame clones only, not all of them. Clonal size and the V and J genes are those of that table, whereas D and trimming came from the DNA. This sample has 40,000 to 50,000 clones, with 89% found just once. This clone was counted a single time. The V gene end was trimmed by 4 bases and the J gene end by 2 bases; junction bases not matched to a gene: 10. CDR3 length: 16 residues. CDR1 and CDR2 from the germline V gene are MGHRA and YSYEKL.

This receptor was taken from a human donor in a cohort sampled during active COVID-19. Sequencing was performed on peripheral blood. The chain couples TRBV4-1 to TRBJ1-2, with 7 bases lining up with TRBD1. The CDR3 DNA reads as TGCGCCAGCAGCCCGTATTTCGGGACAGCCAACTATGGCTACACCTTC. Its protein is CASSPYFGTANYGYTF.